This T cell receptor (beta chain) was captured by sequencing in a study (dated by TCRdb to between 2014 and 2016). With respect to the entire study: The study tested whether tumor-infiltrating Tregs in breast cancer are recruited from blood Tregs or converted in situ from other CD4+ T cell subsets. Findings and caveats that apply to the study as a whole: The greatest overlap of tumor-infiltrating Treg TCR alpha and beta sequences was with tumor naive CD4+ T cells, followed next by blood naive CD4+ T cells. Rather than covering whole repertoires, validation in the larger cohort was restricted to a single TCR beta V-J rearrangement. Tumor memory CD4+ T cell TCR gene usage clustered with blood and lymph node memory CD4+ cells and lymph node naive CD4+ cells.

Full-length TCR variable regions were amplified by 5' RACE PCR with constant-region reverse primers, followed by semi-nested PCR with Nested Universal Primer A. Using the ReliaPrep RNA Cell Miniprep System, total RNA was extracted, and the SMARTer RACE 5'/3' Kit was then used to reverse transcribe the RNA into 5'RACE-ready cDNA. An Illumina MiSeq was used to sequence the full-length TCR alpha and beta libraries, which had been barcoded with multiplex adaptors. Turning to the authors' computational methods: Sequencing data were pooled across the five patients for each of nine subset-tissue groups and compared by unsupervised clustering of TCR gene usage. The Morisita-Horn index, with shared sequences weighted by their contribution to each repertoire, was used to calculate repertoire similarity. In TCRdb, the public reads were trimmed at Q25 with fastp and aligned with MiXCR, with productive beta chains retained. Here each entry gathers all rows of one CDR3 protein and keeps the most common genes and DNA. The V and J calls, along with clone size, are taken from TCRdb and not from the paper's own processing. In all, the sample holds about 9,800 distinct CDR3 sequences, and more than 20% of those were seen once. More than 2.5% of the sample is taken by the ten largest.

Cells that were CD4+CD25+CD127-/low were isolated as Tregs. Tregs, naive and memory CD4+ T cells from tumor, blood and ipsilateral draining lymph nodes of five breast cancer patients underwent full-length TCR alpha and beta sequencing. Ficoll density gradient centrifugation was used to isolate mononuclear cells from lymph nodes or from 50 ml of peripheral blood. Sorted cell populations were confirmed by FACS to exceed 90% purity. The CDR3 has 14 amino acids, counting the end cysteine and phenylalanine. This entry keeps only the CDR3 DNA: 42 bases, framed from base 1. CDR1 and CDR2 were assigned from the germline V gene as MNHEY and SVGAGI. Trimming leaves V shorter by 5 bases and J shorter by 4 bases, with the junction holding 6 bases beyond the gene matches. This clonotype was found many times. Its antigen remains undetermined. No clone much larger than this one lies a single base away; base qualities are absent.

This TCR was recovered from a female donor with breast cancer. The specimen was Tregs sorted from blood. Recombination connected TRBV6-5 to TRBJ1-1, with 8 bases aligning to TRBD1. The encoded CDR3 is CASSTGQGGTEAFF. The DNA sequence follows: TGTGCCAGCAGTACAGGACAGGGAGGCACTGAAGCTTTCTTT.